A single sample is the source of the 30 T cell receptor beta chains below, sequenced in a study of early T cells in non-severe SARS-CoV-2 infection. MiXCR, applied by TCRdb to the 5' RACE reads, yields one record per CDR3 protein. The table has around 77,000 distinct CDR3 sequences, 5% seen once. Sample: whole blood, taken at baseline. The receptors here all came from an adult who was a healthcare worker with PCR-confirmed SARS-CoV-2 infection or an uninfected control (not recorded which).

This clonotype was found a few times. V is TRBV7-9 and J is TRBJ2-3, with TRBD1 matching 7 bases. Per the germline V gene, CDR1 is SEHNR and CDR2 is FQNEAQ (reference sequence). V was pared by 5 bases and J by 4 bases, with 6 bases of the junction left unmatched. CDR3 length: 14 residues. CDR3: CASSGRGRPDTQYF. CDR3 DNA: TGTGCCAGCAGCGGAAGGGGGCGTCCAGATACGCAGTATTTT.

The CDR3 loop is CASSLVSRNTEAFF. The CDR3 coding sequence is TGTGCCAGCAGTTTAGTCTCTCGGAACACTGAAGCTTTCTTT. The chain couples TRBV27 to TRBJ1-1; D unresolved. The CDR3 is made up of 14 amino acids. Germline CDR1 MNHEY, CDR2 SMNVEV (reference sequence). Deletions cut 2 bases from V and 1 base from J, with 8 bases between.

The chain is built from TRBV5-1 and TRBJ1-4; no definite D call. Germline CDR1 SGHRS, CDR2 YFSETQ. Trimming left V 0 bases short and J 8 bases short, with 8 bases between. The CDR3 totals 13 residues. CDR3 nucleotides: TGCGCCAGCAGCTTGGCAGGCCGAGAAAAACTGTTTTTT. This gives the protein CASSLAGREKLFF. Drawing the rest from reference TRBV5-1 and TRBJ1-4, the complete variable domain is KAGVTQTPRYLIKTRGQQVTLSCSPISGHRSVSWYQQTPGQGLQFLFEYFSETQRNKGNFPGRFSGRQFSNSRSEMNVSTLELGDSALYLCASSLAGREKLFFGSGTQLSVL.

This clonotype was recorded many times. This chain links TRBV20-1 with TRBJ2-7; D is undetermined. CDR3 length: 14 amino acids. Germline CDR1 and CDR2: DFQATT and SNEGSKA (reference sequence). V lost 4 bases and J 0 bases, leaving 13 bases between the germline ends. The CDR3 here is CSANSGVSSYEQYF. The CDR3 DNA reads TGCAGTGCTAATAGTGGAGTTAGCTCCTACGAGCAGTACTTC.

The table lists this clonotype with many counts. The chain combines TRBV20-1 with TRBJ1-5, with D possibly matching TRBD1 (5 bases). CDR1 and CDR2 (germline): DFQATT, SNEGSKA (reference sequence). The CDR3 has 13 residues. V lost 5 bases, J lost 8 bases, and 16 bases lay in between. In nucleotides, the CDR3 is TGCAGTGCTTCCGGGGGTGTCAGAGAGCCCCAGCATTTT. Translation gives CSASGGVREPQHF.

This clonotype was seen more than once but under ten times. The rearrangement uses TRBV5-1 and TRBJ1-2; TRBD1 agrees at 7 bases. V shed 0 bases, J shed 7 bases, and the junction held 15 bases outside the gene matches. Germline values: CDR1 SGHRS, CDR2 YFSETQ. The CDR3 extends over 17 amino acids. The CDR3 sequence is CASSLELWGQLSSGYTF. The DNA of the CDR3 is TGCGCCAGCAGCTTGGAGTTATGGGGACAGCTAAGCTCTGGCTACACCTTC. The full variable domain, rest sourced from reference TRBV5-1 and TRBJ1-2, is KAGVTQTPRYLIKTRGQQVTLSCSPISGHRSVSWYQQTPGQGLQFLFEYFSETQRNKGNFPGRFSGRQFSNSRSEMNVSTLELGDSALYLCASSLELWGQLSSGYTFGSGTRLTVV.

This clonotype was seen at least ten times. The CDR3 bases are TGTGCCAGTATGAGTACTAGCGCCTACAATGAGCAGTTCTTC. Amino acids: CASMSTSAYNEQFF. This chain uses TRBV19 with TRBJ2-1, with 7 bases matching TRBD2. From germline, CDR1 is LNHDA and CDR2 SQIVND (reference sequence). This CDR3 is 14 amino acids long. J gave up 2 bases and V 7 bases, and 5 bases lay outside the gene matches.

This clonotype was counted at least ten times. The chain couples TRBV5-5 to TRBJ1-1; D not resolved. Per germline, CDR1 SGHKS and CDR2 YYEKEE (reference sequence). The V gene lost 1 base and the J gene lost 1 base, with 8 bases spanning the gap. This CDR3 comprises 14 residues. The chain's CDR3 is CASSLYVPNTEAFF. The CDR3 nucleotides are TGTGCCAGCAGCTTGTACGTCCCGAACACTGAAGCTTTCTTT.

The V gene is TRBV19, the J gene TRBJ2-1, with TRBD2 identical over 9 bases. The CDR3 has 14 residues. Per germline, CDR1 LNHDA and CDR2 SQIVND (reference sequence). V was pared by 3 bases and J by 9 bases, with 6 bases of the junction left unmatched. The CDR3 nucleotides are TGTGCCAGTAGTATCGGCGGGAGGGCCGCTGAGCAGTTCTTC. It translates to CASSIGGRAAEQFF.

This clonotype was observed at least ten times. The chain combines TRBV5-4 with TRBJ2-7, with 7 bases lining up with TRBD2. CDR3 size: 16 residues. From germline, CDR1 is SGHNT and CDR2 YYREEE (reference sequence). After removal of 2 bases from V and 2 bases from J, the junction contained 10 bases not matched to a gene. The CDR3 here is CASSFGLAVRTYEQYF. As DNA, the CDR3 is TGTGCCAGCAGCTTCGGTCTAGCGGTAAGGACCTACGAGCAGTACTTC.

Many counts were recorded for this clonotype. The genes are TRBV18 and TRBJ1-4, with 7 nucleotides matching TRBD1. The CDR3 runs 16 residues. V lost 2 bases, J lost 8 bases, and 11 bases stayed unmatched. Germline values: CDR1 KGHSH, CDR2 LQKENI. CDR3 amino acids: CASSPSRQGLTEKLFF. The CDR3 DNA follows: TGTGCCAGCTCACCATCCCGACAGGGCCTGACCGAAAAACTGTTTTTT.

This clonotype was counted between two and nine times. The chain uses TRBV11-2 and TRBJ2-7; possibly TRBD1 or TRBD2 for D (5 bases each). The CDR3 runs to 14 residues. Germline V CDR1 and CDR2: SGHAT, FQNNGV. Trimming pared 5 bases from V and 0 bases from J, leaving 11 bases between. The CDR3 region is CASSRGRISYEQYF. DNA for the CDR3: TGTGCCAGCAGCCGGGGACGGATCTCCTACGAGCAGTACTTC.

The rearrangement uses TRBV10-1 and TRBJ1-1; D unresolved. Germline CDR1 and CDR2: WNHNN and SYGVQD (reference sequence). V was cut by 2 bases and J by 0 bases, with 7 bases left in between. The CDR3 runs to 14 residues. This chain's CDR3 is CASSEAGLNTEAFF. CDR3 in DNA: TGCGCCAGCAGTGAGGCGGGGTTGAACACTGAAGCTTTCTTT.

CDR3 in amino acids: CASSLVLAANTGELFF. In nucleotides, the CDR3 is TGCGCCAGCAGCTTGGTACTAGCGGCGAACACCGGGGAGCTGTTTTTT. The chain carries TRBV5-1 and TRBJ2-2; 8 bases fit TRBD2. V was clipped by 0 bases and J by 0 bases; unmatched bases: 1. Looked up from germline, CDR1 is SGHRS and CDR2 is YFSETQ. This CDR3 has 16 residues. Full variable domain (outside the CDR3, taken from reference TRBV5-1 and TRBJ2-2): KAGVTQTPRYLIKTRGQQVTLSCSPISGHRSVSWYQQTPGQGLQFLFEYFSETQRNKGNFPGRFSGRQFSNSRSEMNVSTLELGDSALYLCASSLVLAANTGELFFGEGSRLTVL.

This chain connects TRBV3-1 to TRBJ2-7; a weak D match, TRBD2 (6 bases). The CDR3 length is 14 residues. Germline loops: CDR1 LGHDT, CDR2 YNNKEL (reference sequence). Trimming cost V 1 base and J 6 bases, with 13 bases left between them. CDR3 coding DNA: TGTGCCAGCAGCCAAGGCCGATCCGGGGGCGAGCAGTACTTC. Protein sequence: CASSQGRSGGEQYF.

This clonotype showed up just a few times. The rearrangement joins TRBV6-5 to TRBJ2-1, with no clear D. The V end was cut by 0 bases, the J end by 6 bases, with 12 bases between. Germline CDR1 reads MNHEY; CDR2 reads SVGAGI. The CDR3 consists of 15 residues. The CDR3 region has the DNA TGTGCCAGCAGTTACTCGATGTGGAAATCCAATGAGCAGTTCTTC. It codes for CASSYSMWKSNEQFF.

This clonotype was found a few times. The CDR3 spells CASSLLAARTDTQYF. In DNA form, the CDR3 reads TGTGCCAGCAGCTTACTAGCGGCGCGCACAGATACGCAGTATTTT. V is TRBV7-9 and J is TRBJ2-3, with 7 bases lining up with TRBD2. V shed 2 bases and J 1 base; nucleotides not matched to a gene: 3. Germline V lookup: CDR1 SEHNR, CDR2 FQNEAQ (reference sequence). This CDR3 region has 15 residues. The variable domain in full, with the rest retrieved from reference TRBV7-9 and TRBJ2-3, is DTGVSQNPRHKITKRGQNVTFRCDPISEHNRLYWYRQTLGQGPEFLTYFQNEAQLEKSRLLSDRFSAERPKGSFSTLEIQRTEQGDSAMYLCASSLLAARTDTQYFGPGTRLTVL.

V gene TRBV7-3 combines with J gene TRBJ2-1; D remains unclear. Trimming took off 4 bases at V and 5 bases at J, with 9 bases between the two ends. This CDR3 comprises 13 residues. Germline V gene sequence: CDR1 SGHTA, CDR2 FQGTGA. The CDR3 is CASSSPWHNEQFF. In DNA, the CDR3 is TGTGCCAGCAGCTCGCCTTGGCACAATGAGCAGTTCTTC.

There are many counts of this clonotype. The chain uses TRBV20-1 and TRBJ2-7; 10 bases are a match to TRBD2. CDR3 size: 17 residues. The germline V gene encodes CDR1 DFQATT and CDR2 SNEGSKA (reference sequence). With V trimmed by 0 bases and J by 2 bases, 10 bases remained unmatched. The CDR3 region has the DNA TGCAGTGCTAGAGATACTAGCGGGAATTTTGGTGCCTACGAGCAGTACTTC. Translating it yields CSARDTSGNFGAYEQYF.

This clonotype was found a few times. CDR3 loop: CASTATPGVGYTF. CDR3 in DNA: TGTGCCAGTACCGCCACGCCGGGCGTGGGCTACACCTTC. V usage is TRBV19 and J usage is TRBJ1-2; D remains ambiguous. The CDR3 extends over 13 amino acids. Germline CDR1 LNHDA, CDR2 SQIVND (reference sequence). V was trimmed by 7 bases and J by 8 bases, leaving 17 bases between them.

This clonotype was seen only a few times. V is TRBV5-1 and J is TRBJ2-7; D ambiguous. The V end lost 0 bases, the J end lost 3 bases, and 16 bases lay between the germline ends. Germline V gene sequence: CDR1 SGHRS, CDR2 YFSETQ. This CDR3 spans 16 amino acids. For the CDR3, the DNA is TGCGCCAGCAGCTTGGGGCTAGGACGGTTGCTCTACGAGCAGTACTTC. Translation: CASSLGLGRLLYEQYF.

The chain links TRBV6-5 to TRBJ2-2, with 7 positions matching TRBD1. The CDR3 sequence is 15 residues long. With V trimmed by 5 bases and J by 1 base, 4 bases remained unmatched. Germline V CDR1 and CDR2: MNHEY, SVGAGI. CDR3: CASSTDRVNTGELFF. The CDR3 DNA follows: TGTGCCAGCAGTACAGACAGGGTGAACACCGGGGAGCTGTTTTTT.

V usage is TRBV3-1 and J usage is TRBJ2-1, with a weak D call TRBD1 (6 bases). The germline V and J ends were trimmed by 0 bases and 4 bases, with 10 bases remaining between them. Germline V gene sequence: CDR1 LGHDT, CDR2 YNNKEL (reference sequence). This CDR3 region has 15 residues. CDR3 loop: CASSQEMGAYNEQFF. The CDR3 region has the DNA TGTGCCAGCAGCCAAGAAATGGGGGCTTACAATGAGCAGTTCTTC.

This clonotype was seen at least ten times. The V gene is TRBV6-5, the J gene TRBJ2-7; D is uncertain. The CDR3 loop spans 15 amino acids. V lost 2 bases and J 1 base, leaving 12 bases between the germline ends. Germline V gene data show CDR1 as MNHEY and CDR2 as SVGAGI. The CDR3 here is CASSYGPYGSYEQYF. The CDR3 DNA is TGTGCCAGCAGTTACGGGCCATATGGGTCCTACGAGCAGTACTTC.

This clonotype has ten or more counts. V usage is TRBV28 and J usage is TRBJ1-5; D gene unclear. The CDR3 consists of 15 residues. Between the trimmed V and J ends, which lost 1 base and 4 bases, there was a span of 11 bases. Germline values: CDR1 MDHEN, CDR2 SYDVKM. Here the CDR3 DNA reads TGTGCCAGCAGTTTATTTCCCGGAGGGAATCAGCCCCAGCATTTT. It translates to CASSLFPGGNQPQHF.

In this sample, this clonotype turned up many times. This chain joins TRBV25-1 and TRBJ1-2, with 8 positions matching TRBD1. Germline V gene lookup returns CDR1 MGHDK and CDR2 SYGVNS. J lost 8 bases, V lost 8 bases, and 13 bases had no gene match. The CDR3 extends over 14 amino acids. The CDR3 is CASAPRDRREGYTF. CDR3 in DNA: TGTGCCAGCGCCCCGAGGGACAGGAGGGAGGGCTACACCTTC.

In this sample, this clonotype turned up many times. The CDR3 region is CASSLFGRLLHF. The CDR3 coding sequence is TGTGCCAGCAGTTTATTCGGGAGACTCCTCCACTTT. J is TRBJ1-6 and V is TRBV28; D is unresolved. This CDR3 region has 12 residues. The V end was cut by 1 base, the J end by 15 bases, with 10 bases between. Germline CDR1 reads MDHEN; CDR2 reads SYDVKM.

In its sample, this clonotype was seen a few times. The chain couples TRBV2 to TRBJ2-7; D uncertain. V was pared by 2 bases and J by 3 bases, with 14 bases between. The CDR3 has 15 amino acids. Germline V gene lookup returns CDR1 SNHLY and CDR2 FYNNEI. The CDR3 DNA reads TGTGCCAGCAGTGAAAGGAGTCTTTCGGTCTACGAGCAGTACTTC. This translates into CASSERSLSVYEQYF.

This clonotype was counted at least ten times. The V gene is TRBV18, the J gene TRBJ1-1; D gene uncertain. Germline CDR1 reads KGHSH; CDR2 reads LQKENI. This CDR3 spans 15 amino acids. Trimming stripped 3 bases from V and 5 bases from J, with 16 bases between. The CDR3 reads CASSPPRQGGTEAFF. CDR3 nucleotides: TGTGCCAGCTCACCCCCCAGACAAGGAGGGACTGAAGCTTTCTTT.

This chain joins TRBV6-2 or TRBV6-3 and TRBJ2-1, with D maybe TRBD2 (5 bases). Trimming shortened V by 5 bases and J by 1 base, and 18 bases separated the two germline ends. Per the germline V gene, CDR1 is MNHEY and CDR2 is SVGEGT. CDR3 size: 17 residues. The CDR3 protein is CASSIFPELESYNEQFF. CDR3 nucleotides: TGTGCCAGCAGTATATTCCCCGAACTAGAGTCCTACAATGAGCAGTTCTTC.